The present T cell receptor (beta chain) was sequenced within a study of T cell changes during pregnancy in multiple sclerosis (dated by TCRdb to about 2019). With regard to the full study: The study examined how the T cell repertoire changed over the course of pregnancy in women with multiple sclerosis.

The method behind the library was the immunoSEQ multiplex PCR assay. TCRdb took over this immuneACCESS table, retaining in-frame rearrangements with V and J assigned. Such tables are incomplete; in checked studies, under half of the missing clones stem from an unresolved V gene, and the remainder is unexplained. The sample contains over 45,000 clones, 90% of them found a single time. The ten largest clones take up 2.2% of the sample. On this clone: Its antigen has not been determined. No much larger clonotype is one base removed from it; base qualities were not supplied.

Specimen: peripheral blood, collected in the first trimester of pregnancy. The clonotype comes from a female donor in good health, enrolled as a control in a pregnancy study.

CDR3 sequence: CASSPWDRGRLQPQHF. The sequence in DNA is TGTGCCAGCTCACCATGGGACAGGGGGCGTCTTCAGCCCCAGCATTTT. This receptor chain uses TRBV18 and TRBJ1-5, with 12 junctional bases fitting TRBD1. The CDR3 sequence holds 16 residues, the cysteine and phenylalanine included. This entry keeps only the CDR3 DNA: 48 bases, framed from base 1. The germline V gene specifies KGHSH as CDR1 and LQKENI as CDR2. Relative to germline, V is missing 2 bases and J is missing 6 bases, with 5 bases of the junction outside any gene match.